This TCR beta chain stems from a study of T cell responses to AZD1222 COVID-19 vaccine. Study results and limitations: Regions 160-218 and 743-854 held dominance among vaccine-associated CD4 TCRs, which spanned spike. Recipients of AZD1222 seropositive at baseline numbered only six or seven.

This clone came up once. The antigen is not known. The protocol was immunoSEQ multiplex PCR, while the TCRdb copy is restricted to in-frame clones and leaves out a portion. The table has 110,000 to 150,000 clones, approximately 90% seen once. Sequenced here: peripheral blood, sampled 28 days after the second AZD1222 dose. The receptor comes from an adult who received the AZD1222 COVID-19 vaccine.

In nucleotides, the CDR3 is TGCGCCAGCAGCTTGGCCAGCACTCAAGAGACCCAGTACTTC. Translation gives CASSLASTQETQYF. The chain couples TRBV5-1 to TRBJ2-5; D not certain. This CDR3 is 14 amino acids long. The germline CDR1 and CDR2 sequences are SGHRS and YFSETQ. Trimming stripped 0 bases from V and 2 bases from J, with 8 bases between. Full variable domain (rest looked up from reference TRBV5-1 and TRBJ2-5): KAGVTQTPRYLIKTRGQQVTLSCSPISGHRSVSWYQQTPGQGLQFLFEYFSETQRNKGNFPGRFSGRQFSNSRSEMNVSTLELGDSALYLCASSLASTQETQYFGPGTRLLVL.